This TCR beta chain was found in a study of T-cell memory formation after mild COVID-19. Looking at the study overall: Most TCR clusters belonged to a single donor. General study points: Prior to infection, memory already included some responding clones, suggesting cross-reactive memory joined. Among CD4+ contracting clones, most were CM and EM, and CD8+ ones EMRA.

Each CDR3 protein gets one entry after TCRdb re-called the 5' RACE reads with MiXCR. In the table there are more than 350,000 distinct CDR3 sequences, approximately 16% of which are singletons. Only a few counts were recorded for this clonotype. Antigen: not known. The germline CDR1 and CDR2 sequences are GTSNPN and SVGIG (reference sequence). The CDR3 runs to 14 residues. V lost 0 bases and J 0 bases, leaving 9 bases between the germline ends. The gene calls are TRBV30 and TRBJ2-7; D is ambiguous. This sequence was found in a man younger than 35 who had mild COVID-19 (a few samples of this study predate the infection). Cell type and time point are not known. Sequenced: PBMCs or a T cell subset sorted from them (not recorded which). This CDR3 is CAWSVALSSYEQYF. The CDR3, as DNA: TGTGCCTGGAGTGTGGCATTGAGCTCCTACGAGCAGTACTTC. Filled out from reference TRBV30 and TRBJ2-7, the complete variable domain reads SQTIHQWPATLVQPVGSPLSLECTVEGTSNPNLYWYRQAAGRGLQLLFYSVGIGQISSEVPQNLSASRPQDRQFILSSKKLLLSDSGFYLCAWSVALSSYEQYFGPGTRLTVT.